The present T cell receptor beta chain was sequenced within a study of CD8+CD57+ T cells in acquired aplastic anemia. Individuals selected for sequencing had exhibited CD8+CD57+ cell expansion on flow cytometry. Researchers used genomic DNA as the template to profile TCR beta VDJ and CDR3. TCRdb used MiXCR to reprocess the reads, holding one entry per CDR3 protein. The sample shows 75,000 to 80,000 distinct CDR3 sequences, roughly two thirds of them seen only once. The TCR originated in a human donor with aplastic anemia. The sequencing sample was made of sorted CD4+, CD8+, or CD8+CD57+ T cells (not recorded which) from PBMCs.

Here the CDR3 reads CAISESGAAPLHF. CDR3 nucleotides: TGTGCCATCAGTGAGTCTGGGGCAGCACCCCTCCACTTT. The rearrangement uses TRBV10-3 and TRBJ1-6; a weak D match, TRBD1 (5 bases). The CDR3 has 13 amino acids. Germline V gene data show CDR1 as ENHRY and CDR2 as SYGVKD. Trimming took off 0 bases at V and 11 bases at J, with 8 bases between the two ends.